The present T cell receptor (beta chain) was sequenced within a study of control samples from healthy donors and cancer patients. The data were produced by immunoSEQ multiplex PCR, yet TCRdb's version contains in-frame clones alone and is incomplete. Among about 100,000 clones, about 90% were seen once, and the ten largest hold about a sixth. This clone was seen more than once but under ten times. This clonotype was obtained from a woman aged 50 to 65 in good health. The specimen sequenced was blood.

The CDR3 loop reads CASSLQSNEQFF. The CDR3 DNA follows: TGTGCCAGCAGCTTACAAAGCAATGAGCAGTTCTTC. The J gene is TRBJ2-1, the V gene TRBV7-8; D remains ambiguous. The germline gives CDR1 SGHVS, CDR2 FQNEAQ. This CDR3 is built from 12 residues. Trimming took off 2 bases at V and 6 bases at J, with 5 bases between the two ends.